This TCR beta chain was identified in a study of blood T cell repertoires in COVID-19. Across the whole study: Samples taken during acute and convalescent COVID-19 were collected in the United States, Italy and Spain. PBMCs, B-cell-depleted T cells, or T cells were the source of the cDNA or gDNA that made up the material.

Per germline, CDR1 KGHSH and CDR2 LQKENI. This CDR3 has 17 residues. Germline trimming cut 0 bases from V and 4 bases from J; bases unmatched to any gene: 7. Study processing details: How many nucleated cells were present was estimated from reference gene primer amplification. Profiled with immunoSEQ multiplex PCR; TCRdb holds only in-frame clones, not every one. That table furnishes V, J and clone size, whereas the DNA furnished D and trimming. In the table there are around 130,000 clones, 70% to 80% of which are singletons. Sequenced: peripheral blood. The chain has TRBV18 and TRBJ2-7; 12 nucleotides agree with TRBD1. The clonotype comes from a human donor in a cohort sampled during active COVID-19. The CDR3 DNA sequence: TGTGCCAGCTCACCACCTGCCGGGACAGGGGGCACTTACGAGCAGTACTTC. This encodes CASSPPAGTGGTYEQYF.